These 26 T cell receptor beta chains originate from one sample sequenced in a study of persistence of HIV-infected CD4 T cells. The immunoSEQ assay was version 4, run in survey mode. This table comes from immunoSEQ multiplex PCR, and its TCRdb copy is limited to in-frame clones, with some not included. The table lists about 28,000 clones, more than 75% of them singletons. No cognate antigen is known for these TCRs. Cells were stimulated with CMV-infected fibroblast lysates at 10 ug/mL. Sorted nonresponding memory CD4+ T cells were CD40L-negative, CD69-negative, CD45RO-high. This material consisted of CD4+ T cells sorted from PBMCs after approximately 19-hour stimulation, taken from a patient who received antiretroviral therapy. Receptors originate from an adult man with HIV who was CMV-seropositive.

The CDR3 protein is CASSPQRRNEQFF. CDR3 nucleotides: TGTGCCAGCAGCCCTCAAAGGAGGAATGAGCAGTTCTTC. The V and J genes are TRBV3-1 (or the pseudogene TRBV3-2) and TRBJ2-1, with a tentative D call TRBD2 (5 bases). Germline-derived CDR1 and CDR2 are LGHDT and YNNKEL (reference sequence). CDR3 length: 13 residues. Trimming shortened V by 4 bases and J by 7 bases, and 11 bases separated the two germline ends.

This chain links TRBV5-1 with TRBJ2-2, with 12 bases identical to TRBD2. The CDR3 spans 16 residues. J gave up 9 bases and V 0 bases, and 6 bases lay outside the gene matches. Germline-derived CDR1 and CDR2 are SGHRS and YFSETQ. CDR3 amino acids: CASSLEASGGARELFF. For the CDR3, the DNA is TGCGCCAGCAGCTTGGAGGCTAGCGGGGGGGCCCGGGAGCTGTTTTTT.

This chain joins TRBV3-1 (or the pseudogene TRBV3-2) and TRBJ2-3; D assignment may be TRBD1 or TRBD2 (5 bases each). CDR3 length: 13 amino acids. Trimming took off 0 bases at V and 6 bases at J, with 7 bases between the two ends. Looked up from germline, CDR1 is LGHDT and CDR2 is YNNKEL (reference sequence). The DNA of the CDR3 is TGTGCCAGCAGCCAAGAGTGGGGGGATACGCAGTATTTT. It translates to CASSQEWGDTQYF.

The chain uses TRBV9 and TRBJ2-3; D may be TRBD2 (7 bases). The length of the CDR3 is 18 residues. CDR1 is SGDLS and CDR2 is YYNGEE in the germline V gene. V was shortened by 0 bases and J by 3 bases, with 20 bases between the two germline ends. CDR3 bases: TGTGCCAGCAGCGTAGGGTCGGGCGGGGGCCCGGGTACAGATACGCAGTATTTT. Translating it yields CASSVGSGGGPGTDTQYF. Together with reference TRBV9 and TRBJ2-3, the CDR3 gives the full variable domain: DSGVTQTPKHLITATGQRVTLRCSPRSGDLSVYWYQQSLDQGLQFLIQYYNGEERAKGNILERFSAQQFPDLHSELNLSSLELGDSALYFCASSVGSGGGPGTDTQYFGPGTRLTVL.

The genes are TRBV7-9 and TRBJ2-6; D is perhaps TRBD2 (5 bases). Germline V gene sequence: CDR1 SEHNR, CDR2 FQNEAQ (reference sequence). CDR3 length equals 14 residues. The germline V and J ends were trimmed by 5 bases and 0 bases, with 5 bases remaining between them. The CDR3 loop reads CASSRDSGANVLTF. DNA for the CDR3: TGTGCCAGCAGCCGGGACTCTGGGGCCAACGTCCTGACTTTC.

This sequence joins TRBV6-1 and TRBJ2-3; 7 bases are a match to TRBD2. The germline V gene encodes CDR1 MNHNS and CDR2 SASEGT. V gave up 2 bases and J gave up 10 bases; unmatched junction bases: 6. CDR3 length: 13 amino acids. The CDR3 bases are TGTGCCAGCAGTGAACCGACTAGCCCAGCGCAGTATTTT. Amino acid sequence: CASSEPTSPAQYF.

This chain joins TRBV5-1 and TRBJ2-7; perhaps TRBD2 as D (6 bases). Trimming took off 4 bases at V and 1 base at J, with 15 bases between the two ends. Per germline, CDR1 SGHRS and CDR2 YFSETQ. The CDR3 contains 15 residues. The CDR3 DNA reads TGCGCCAGCAGCGCCGCGGGGCGTAGTTCCTACGAGCAGTACTTC. As protein: CASSAAGRSSYEQYF.

The rearrangement uses TRBV5-6 and TRBJ1-1, with D possibly matching TRBD1 (6 bases). Per germline, CDR1 SGHDT and CDR2 YYEEEE. Trimming removed 5 bases at V and 5 bases at J, with 22 bases between. This CDR3 spans 16 amino acids. The CDR3 region has the DNA TGTGCCAGCAGTCCAAATGGGGGGCTTGGTAGAACTGAAGCTTTCTTT. Translated: CASSPNGGLGRTEAFF.

This clone turned up a few times. The rearrangement uses TRBV28 and TRBJ1-2, with D perhaps matching TRBD1 (6 bases). The germline V gene encodes CDR1 MDHEN and CDR2 SYDVKM. Trimming left V 10 bases short and J 7 bases short, with 16 bases between. The CDR3 totals 12 residues. DNA of the CDR3: TGTGCCACCCCGAGGCCCAGGGGTGGCTACACCTTC. Its protein is CATPRPRGGYTF.

V is TRBV19 and J is TRBJ1-4; tentatively, D is TRBD1 (5 bases). Trimming cost V 3 bases and J 4 bases, with 12 bases left between them. Germline assignment: CDR1 LNHDA and CDR2 SQIVND (reference sequence). The CDR3 is made up of 15 amino acids. CDR3 loop: CASSIGQSLNEKLFF. The CDR3 nucleotides are TGTGCCAGTAGTATCGGACAATCTCTTAATGAAAAACTGTTTTTT.

The J gene is TRBJ2-5, the V gene TRBV7-9; the D gene is possibly TRBD1 (6 bases). V was trimmed by 2 bases and J by 3 bases, leaving 13 bases between them. Germline lookup yields CDR1 SEHNR and CDR2 FQNEAQ (reference sequence). The CDR3 runs to 15 residues. The DNA of the CDR3 is TGTGCCAGCAGCTTATATCTGACAGGCGAAGAGACCCAGTACTTC. It translates to CASSLYLTGEETQYF.

The J gene is TRBJ1-2, the V gene TRBV28; 8 nucleotides match TRBD1. The CDR3 sequence is 13 residues long. CDR1 is MDHEN and CDR2 is SYDVKM in the germline V gene. V lost 5 bases and J lost 7; bases outside the gene matches: 6. CDR3 sequence reads: CASSLTGVLGYTF. CDR3 DNA sequence: TGTGCCAGCAGTCTGACAGGGGTTCTTGGCTACACCTTC.

The V gene is TRBV12-3 or TRBV12-4, the J gene TRBJ2-1; possible D gene TRBD2, 6 bases. V lost 3 bases and J 10 bases, leaving 10 bases between the germline ends. The CDR3 length is 12 residues. Written as DNA, the CDR3 is TGTGCCAGCAGTTTTCGGGGGAGCGAGCAGTTCTTC. Protein product: CASSFRGSEQFF.

This chain connects TRBV6-5 to TRBJ2-7; D may be TRBD2 (6 bases). Trimming removed 5 bases at V and 5 bases at J, with 13 bases between. Germline values: CDR1 MNHEY, CDR2 SVGAGI. The CDR3 contains 13 residues. The CDR3 reads CASSTGPGDEQYF. The CDR3 bases are TGTGCCAGCAGTACTGGACCGGGGGACGAGCAGTACTTC.

The rearrangement joins TRBV5-1 to TRBJ2-7; weak D call: TRBD2 (5 bases). The CDR3 is 14 amino acids. Trimming stripped 1 base from V and 0 bases from J, with 8 bases between. Germline V gives CDR1 SGHRS, CDR2 YFSETQ. This chain's CDR3 is CASSLRESSYEQYF. The CDR3 coding sequence is TGCGCCAGCAGCTTGAGGGAGTCCTCCTACGAGCAGTACTTC.

V usage is TRBV29-1 and J usage is TRBJ2-3; 8 nucleotides line up with TRBD2. CDR3 size: 14 residues. Germline-derived CDR1 and CDR2 are SQVTM and ANQGSEA. Unmatched junction bases numbered 9, after V lost 4 bases and J lost 6 bases. The CDR3 DNA is TGCAGCGTTGTCCCCTCGGGGGGGCGGGATACGCAGTATTTT. Its translation is CSVVPSGGRDTQYF.

The rearrangement links TRBV18 to TRBJ2-5, with D uncertain. The V end lost 3 bases, the J end lost 5 bases, and 4 bases lay between the germline ends. Germline values: CDR1 KGHSH, CDR2 LQKENI. This CDR3 comprises 11 residues. The CDR3 DNA is TGTGCCAGCTCACCGAGTGAGACCCAGTACTTC. Translation: CASSPSETQYF.

This chain uses TRBV27 with TRBJ2-7, with 10 bases that match TRBD2. Per the germline V gene, CDR1 is MNHEY and CDR2 is SMNVEV (reference sequence). V shed 6 bases and J 2 bases; nucleotides not matched to a gene: 7. The length of the CDR3 is 15 residues. CDR3 residues: CASRPRTSGPYEQYF. Written as DNA, the CDR3 is TGTGCCAGCAGGCCGAGGACTAGCGGTCCCTACGAGCAGTACTTC.

The chain recombines TRBV7-9 with TRBJ1-3; D is ambiguous. Trimming shortened V by 5 bases and J by 4 bases, and 6 bases separated the two germline ends. Per germline, CDR1 SEHNR and CDR2 FQNEAQ (reference sequence). This CDR3 region has 12 residues. In DNA, the CDR3 is TGTGCCAGCAGCAATTTGGGAAACACCATATATTTT. It yields the protein CASSNLGNTIYF.

CDR3 loop: CASSSFARLAAPYNEQFF. CDR3 nucleotides: TGTGCCAGCAGTTCCTTCGCCAGACTAGCGGCACCCTACAATGAGCAGTTCTTC. The rearrangement uses TRBV27 and TRBJ2-1; 9 nucleotides align to TRBD2. Germline V gives CDR1 MNHEY, CDR2 SMNVEV (reference sequence). The CDR3 contains 18 residues. The J segment lost 2 bases and the V segment lost 4 bases, leaving 12 bases of the junction unmatched.

The chain carries TRBV18 and TRBJ1-6, with 7 bases identical to TRBD1. The junction had 7 bases not matched to a gene; V was cut back by 4 bases and J by 7 bases. The V gene's germline CDR1 is KGHSH and CDR2 LQKENI. There are 15 residues in the CDR3. The CDR3 DNA reads TGTGCCAGCTCACTTGACAGGGCGACGAATTCACCCCTCCACTTT. Translating it yields CASSLDRATNSPLHF.

The gene calls are TRBV19 and TRBJ1-2, with 8 bases fitting TRBD1. After removal of 4 bases from V and 3 bases from J, the junction contained 7 bases not matched to a gene. CDR3 length: 15 residues. Germline values: CDR1 LNHDA, CDR2 SQIVND (reference sequence). CDR3 in DNA: TGTGCCAGTAGTACCGGACAGGGCGTTTACTATGGCTACACCTTC. It yields the protein CASSTGQGVYYGYTF.

The genes are TRBV27 and TRBJ1-5, with 11 nucleotides matching TRBD1. The CDR3 is made up of 18 amino acids. V lost 6 bases and J lost 4; bases outside the gene matches: 14. Germline values: CDR1 MNHEY, CDR2 SMNVEV (reference sequence). CDR3 nucleotide sequence: TGTGCCAGCAGCTCAATTCGGACAGGGGGCGCTCGTAATCAGCCCCAGCATTTT. Translating gives CASSSIRTGGARNQPQHF.

The J gene is TRBJ2-5, the V gene TRBV29-1; 8 nucleotides agree with TRBD2. This CDR3 is built from 14 residues. Germline assignment: CDR1 SQVTM and CDR2 ANQGSEA. The J segment lost 4 bases and the V segment lost 3 bases, leaving 7 bases of the junction unmatched. The CDR3 loop reads CSVEVAGWLETQYF. The CDR3 region has the DNA TGCAGCGTTGAGGTAGCGGGGTGGCTAGAGACCCAGTACTTC.

Note on this clone: Other DNA sequences in the sample encode the same CDR3. This chain joins TRBV2 and TRBJ2-7; either TRBD1 or TRBD2 may supply D (5 bases each). There are 12 residues in the CDR3. The germline V gene has CDR1 SNHLY and CDR2 FYNNEI. Trimming took off 6 bases at V and 2 bases at J, with 8 bases between the two ends. The CDR3 DNA is TGTGCCAGCAGCAGAGGGGCCTACGAGCAGTACTTC. Protein product: CASSRGAYEQYF.

The rearrangement uses TRBV19 and TRBJ1-5, with D hard to call. V was shortened by 3 bases and J by 2 bases, with 8 bases between the two germline ends. The CDR3 runs to 14 residues. The germline gives CDR1 LNHDA, CDR2 SQIVND (reference sequence). In DNA form, the CDR3 reads TGTGCCAGTAGTATGGGCACCCGCAATCAGCCCCAGCATTTT. Protein sequence: CASSMGTRNQPQHF.